The 12 T cell receptor beta chains reported below all come from one sample, sequenced in a study of blood T cell repertoires in COVID-19. TCRdb's copy holds only in-frame clones and misses some; the assay was immunoSEQ multiplex PCR. The sample shows about 55,000 clones, 80% to 85% of them seen only once. Sequencing used peripheral blood. The receptors originated from a woman aged 60-75 years with acute or convalescent COVID-19.

V gene TRBV5-1 combines with J gene TRBJ1-1, with D unclear. CDR1 and CDR2 from the germline V gene are SGHRS and YFSETQ. Trimming took 0 bases from V and 10 from J, leaving 10 bases between them. The CDR3 extends over 12 amino acids. The chain's CDR3 is CASSLVGELAFF. The CDR3 DNA reads TGCGCCAGCAGCTTGGTCGGGGAGTTAGCTTTCTTT.

This chain connects TRBV5-4 to TRBJ1-2; D is possibly TRBD1 (6 bases). This CDR3 has 15 amino acids. Trimming pared 4 bases from V and 7 bases from J, leaving 20 bases between. The germline gives CDR1 SGHNT, CDR2 YYREEE (reference sequence). Written as DNA, the CDR3 is TGTGCCAGCAGCGCCGGGACAAGCAGATCGGGTGGCTACACCTTC. Amino acid sequence: CASSAGTSRSGGYTF.

J is TRBJ1-2 and V is TRBV9, with 10 bases matching TRBD1. V shed 0 bases and J 3 bases; nucleotides not matched to a gene: 2. CDR1 and CDR2 from the germline V gene are SGDLS and YYNGEE. This CDR3 is built from 15 residues. CDR3 coding DNA: TGTGCCAGCAGCGTAGGGGACAGGGGTGACTATGGCTACACCTTC. The encoded protein is CASSVGDRGDYGYTF.

The J gene is TRBJ2-2, the V gene TRBV5-6; 7 nucleotides align to TRBD2. V shed 4 bases, J shed 2 bases, and the junction held 11 bases outside the gene matches. The V gene's germline CDR1 is SGHDT and CDR2 YYEEEE. This CDR3 is built from 17 residues. The CDR3 region is CASSPNRGGGNTGELFF. The CDR3 nucleotides read TGTGCCAGCAGCCCAAATAGGGGCGGGGGAAACACCGGGGAGCTGTTTTTT.

The rearrangement uses TRBV9 and TRBJ1-4; the D is unclear. Germline CDR1 is SGDLS and CDR2 is YYNGEE. Trimming took off 6 bases at V and 0 bases at J, with 9 bases between the two ends. The CDR3 has 14 amino acids. The CDR3 DNA sequence: TGTGCCAGCACCAAATCGGCAACTAATGAAAAACTGTTTTTT. Translated: CASTKSATNEKLFF. Full variable domain (remainder filled in from reference TRBV9 and TRBJ1-4): DSGVTQTPKHLITATGQRVTLRCSPRSGDLSVYWYQQSLDQGLQFLIQYYNGEERAKGNILERFSAQQFPDLHSELNLSSLELGDSALYFCASTKSATNEKLFFGSGTQLSVL.

This chain's CDR3 is CASSQEVAQGNQPQHF. The DNA for the CDR3 is TGCGCCAGCAGCCAAGAAGTGGCCCAGGGCAATCAGCCCCAGCATTTT. The chain joins TRBV4-1 to TRBJ1-5, with D hard to call. Trimming cost V 0 bases and J 2 bases, with 11 bases left between them. From germline, CDR1 is MGHRA and CDR2 YSYEKL. The CDR3 has 16 residues.

The genes are TRBV28 and TRBJ1-2; TRBD1 matches 8 bases. With 3 bases clipped from V and 4 bases from J, the junction kept 13 bases outside the gene matches. Germline values: CDR1 MDHEN, CDR2 SYDVKM. The CDR3 runs to 17 residues. The CDR3 reads CASSLGDSTGALYGYTF. The CDR3 coding sequence is TGTGCCAGCAGTTTGGGAGATTCGACAGGGGCCCTCTATGGCTACACCTTC.

The CDR3 here is CASSRDRVQPQHF. In DNA form, the CDR3 reads TGTGCCAGCAGCCGGGACAGGGTTCAGCCCCAGCATTTT. The chain is built from TRBV28 and TRBJ1-5; TRBD1 matches at 9 bases. There are 13 residues in the CDR3. Trimming removed 6 bases from V and 6 bases from J; junction bases left unmatched: 3. CDR1 and CDR2 (germline): MDHEN, SYDVKM.

The V call is TRBV5-4, the J call TRBJ1-2, with D perhaps matching TRBD1 (6 bases). The germline CDR1 and CDR2 sequences are SGHNT and YYREEE (reference sequence). V was shortened by 3 bases and J by 8 bases, with 23 bases between the two germline ends. The CDR3 spans 16 residues. CDR3 in DNA: TGTGCCAGCAGCTGGGGGGCGGGGGACCCAGCAGGAGGCTACACCTTC. Its protein is CASSWGAGDPAGGYTF.

J is TRBJ1-1 and V is TRBV15; 9 bases are shared with TRBD1. This CDR3 is 15 amino acids long. The V and J ends lost 2 bases and 1 base, in that order; junction bases with no gene match: 2. Looked up from germline, CDR1 is LNHNV and CDR2 is YYDKDF (reference sequence). DNA of the CDR3: TGTGCCACCAGCAGAAAGACAGGGGGGAACACTGAAGCTTTCTTT. Protein sequence: CATSRKTGGNTEAFF.

V usage is TRBV19 and J usage is TRBJ1-1; 7 bases line up with TRBD1. CDR3 size: 13 residues. Germline V gene lookup returns CDR1 LNHDA and CDR2 SQIVND (reference sequence). The CDR3 reads CATYIGSGGEAFF. CDR3 coding DNA: TGTGCTACGTATATTGGATCAGGGGGAGAAGCTTTCTTT.

V is TRBV5-1 and J is TRBJ1-4; 8 bases map to TRBD1. Germline assignment: CDR1 SGHRS and CDR2 YFSETQ. V was clipped by 0 bases and J by 5 bases; unmatched bases: 3. The CDR3 sequence is 15 residues long. CDR3 in DNA: TGCGCCAGCAGCTTGGGGACAGGGAAAAATGAAAAACTGTTTTTT. The encoded protein is CASSLGTGKNEKLFF.